This is a list of T cell receptor beta chains from one sample in a study of technical replicates of blood from a few donors. The data were produced by immunoSEQ multiplex PCR, yet TCRdb's version contains in-frame clones alone and is incomplete. The sample shows over 55,000 clones, 90% to 95% of them seen only once. The sequenced sample consisted of PBMCs. The receptor set was obtained from a human donor in good health. Some clones in this sample may be carry-over from other donors' samples. The CDR3 runs from the conserved cysteine through the conserved F or W. The D gene is left open where the match is weak. The size field is filled for only some rows; it gives once, few, many or a size class.

size,D,V,J,CDR3,DNA
-,TRBD2,TRBV4-3,TRBJ2-2,CASSLSLAGSGELFF,TGCGCCAGCAGTCTGTCACTAGCGGGATCCGGGGAGCTGTTTTTT
-,TRBD2,TRBV27,TRBJ2-3,CASNLNGGRTDTQYF,TGTGCCAGCAACTTAAACGGCGGGAGGACAGATACGCAGTATTTT
-,TRBD1,TRBV19,TRBJ1-4,CASRTGVNEKLFF,TGTGCCTCGAGGACAGGAGTTAATGAAAAACTGTTTTTT
-,TRBD1,TRBV18,TRBJ1-4,CASSPGQGMVLFF,TGTGCCAGCTCTCCGGGACAGGGGATGGTACTGTTTTTT
-,-,TRBV15,TRBJ2-2,CATSRDPNTGELFF,TGTGCCACCAGCAGAGATCCTAACACCGGGGAGCTGTTTTTT
-,-,TRBV4-3,TRBJ1-5,CASSQDRSGFQPQHF,TGCGCCAGCAGCCAAGATCGGTCAGGGTTTCAGCCCCAGCATTTT
-,TRBD2,TRBV5-1,TRBJ2-1,CASSFSGVNEQFF,TGCGCCAGCAGCTTTAGCGGGGTAAATGAGCAGTTCTTC
-,-,TRBV11-2,TRBJ1-4,CASSLDWGEYREKLFF,TGTGCCAGCAGCTTAGACTGGGGGGAGTACCGTGAAAAACTGTTTTTT
-,-,TRBV4-3,TRBJ2-2,CASSPPGKGHANIGELFF,TGCGCCAGCAGCCCCCCAGGGAAGGGCCACGCGAACATCGGGGAGCTGTTTTTT
-,TRBD1,TRBV5-4,TRBJ2-5,CASSGRARQGQETQYF,TGTGCCAGCAGCGGTCGGGCGAGACAGGGGCAAGAGACCCAGTACTTC
-,-,TRBV4-1,TRBJ1-5,CASSPEGGGPMTGGWIQPQHF,TGCGCCAGCAGCCCAGAAGGCGGGGGACCCATGACAGGAGGATGGATTCAGCCCCAGCATTTT
-,TRBD2,TRBV7-3,TRBJ2-7,CASSSGLAGPRYF,TGTGCCAGCAGCTCGGGACTAGCGGGGCCACGGTACTTC
-,-,TRBV10-3,TRBJ2-7,CAIRRDGYYEQYF,TGTGCCATCCGCCGGGATGGTTATTACGAGCAGTACTTC
-,TRBD1,TRBV25-1,TRBJ1-4,CASRKTGGNEKLFF,TGTGCCAGCCGTAAGACAGGGGGCAATGAAAAACTGTTTTTT
-,TRBD2,TRBV5-1,TRBJ2-1,CASTTSGAYNEQFF,TGCGCCAGCACGACTAGCGGGGCCTACAATGAGCAGTTCTTC
-,TRBD1,TRBV14,TRBJ1-1,CASSRSGGQYTEAFF,TGTGCCAGCAGCCGGAGTGGGGGACAGTACACTGAAGCTTTCTTT
-,TRBD2,TRBV7-2,TRBJ2-4,CASSLASRSGGIAKNIQYF,TGTGCCAGCAGCTTAGCGAGTCGTAGCGGGGGAATAGCCAAAAACATTCAGTACTTC
-,TRBD2,TRBV14,TRBJ2-1,CASSQKWSSGLAKQFF,TGTGCCAGCAGCCAAAAATGGTCGTCGGGACTAGCCAAGCAGTTCTTC
-,-,TRBV4-3,TRBJ2-2,CASSVLATGELFF,TGCGCCAGCAGCGTCCTAGCCACCGGGGAGCTGTTTTTT
-,-,TRBV19,TRBJ1-1,CASSMAVTEAFF,TGTGCCAGTAGTATGGCGGTCACTGAAGCTTTCTTT
-,TRBD2,TRBV5-1,TRBJ2-2,CASRPGLDRTGELFF,TGCGCCAGCAGACCCGGACTAGATAGGACCGGGGAGCTGTTTTTT
-,-,TRBV7-2,TRBJ2-3,CASSPGGDTQYF,TGTGCCAGCAGCCCAGGAGGAGATACGCAGTATTTT
-,-,TRBV4-3,TRBJ2-7,CASSQERLAYEQYF,TGCGCCAGCAGCCAAGAACGACTGGCCTACGAGCAGTACTTC
-,-,TRBV29-1,TRBJ2-3,CSVSLAEGYTQYF,TGCAGCGTCTCGCTAGCTGAAGGGTATACGCAGTATTTT
-,-,TRBV5-1,TRBJ2-7,CASSLERDEQYF,TGCGCCAGCAGCTTGGAGCGGGACGAGCAGTACTTC
-,-,TRBV7-6,TRBJ2-7,CASSHREGEQYF,TGTGCCAGCAGCCACAGGGAGGGCGAGCAGTACTTC
-,-,TRBV5-1,TRBJ1-1,CASSLIGPSANTEAFF,TGCGCCAGCAGCTTGATTGGCCCAAGTGCCAACACTGAAGCTTTCTTT
-,TRBD2,TRBV5-1,TRBJ2-5,CASSFRGGSEETQYF,TGCGCCAGCAGCTTTCGGGGGGGGTCCGAAGAGACCCAGTACTTC
-,-,TRBV7-2,TRBJ1-3,CASSPTVSGNTIYF,TGTGCCAGCAGCCCGACAGTCTCTGGAAACACCATATATTTT
once,-,TRBV2,TRBJ2-3,CASSEEQVTDTQYF,TGTGCCAGCAGTGAAGAACAGGTCACAGATACGCAGTATTTT
-,TRBD1,TRBV7-2,TRBJ1-5,CASSSGAGTVYSNQPQHF,TGTGCCAGCAGCTCGGGAGCCGGGACAGTTTATAGCAATCAGCCCCAGCATTTT
-,TRBD1,TRBV2,TRBJ2-7,CASGRGYSGQGSYEQYF,TGTGCCAGCGGACGCGGGTACTCGGGACAGGGGAGCTACGAGCAGTACTTC
-,-,TRBV7-2,TRBJ1-2,CASSITETAGRGYTF,TGTGCCAGCAGCATAACCGAAACCGCTGGGCGCGGCTACACCTTC
once,-,TRBV30,TRBJ1-5,CAWSPRVDQPQHF,TGTGCCTGGAGTCCCAGGGTTGATCAGCCCCAGCATTTT
-,-,TRBV11-3,TRBJ2-2,CASSLFPYTGELFF,TGTGCCAGCAGCCTCTTCCCGTACACCGGGGAGCTGTTTTTT
-,TRBD2,TRBV7-8,TRBJ2-3,CASRGGGTDTQYF,TGTGCCAGCCGCGGCGGGGGGACAGATACGCAGTATTTT
-,TRBD2,TRBV29-1,TRBJ2-7,CSAQAGGYEQYF,TGCAGCGCCCAAGCGGGAGGCTACGAGCAGTACTTC
-,-,TRBV7-9,TRBJ2-3,CASTMARGSNTDTQYF,TGTGCCAGCACTATGGCCCGGGGGTCGAACACAGATACGCAGTATTTT
-,-,TRBV25-1,TRBJ1-1,CASSDGGNTEAFF,TGTGCCAGCAGTGACGGGGGAAACACTGAAGCTTTCTTT
-,TRBD1,TRBV25-1,TRBJ1-2,CASSDSRTGEIYGYTF,TGTGCCAGCAGTGATAGTCGGACAGGCGAAATCTATGGCTACACCTTC
-,-,TRBV4-3,TRBJ2-7,CASSQVIGYEQYF,TGCGCCAGCAGCCAGGTCATCGGCTACGAGCAGTACTTC
-,TRBD1,TRBV15,TRBJ2-2,CATSPTTGGNTGELFF,TGTGCCACCAGCCCAACGACAGGGGGCAACACCGGGGAGCTGTTTTTT
-,TRBD1,TRBV19,TRBJ1-6,CASSIMGQDLSPLHF,TGTGCCAGTAGTATTATGGGACAGGATTTGTCACCCCTCCACTTT
-,-,TRBV18,TRBJ2-4,CASSAPRGSGDIQYF,TGTGCCAGCTCCGCTCCTCGAGGGTCTGGGGACATTCAGTACTTC
few,-,TRBV10-1,TRBJ1-2,CASSEFRRDYGYTF,TGCGCCAGCAGTGAGTTCCGCAGGGACTATGGCTACACCTTC
-,-,TRBV2,TRBJ2-5,CATNTGPQETQYF,TGTGCCACCAATACAGGGCCCCAAGAGACCCAGTACTTC
-,TRBD1,TRBV19,TRBJ2-1,CASSIDAQGALARVQFF,TGTGCCAGTAGTATAGATGCCCAGGGGGCTCTGGCGAGGGTGCAGTTCTTC
once,-,TRBV7-9,TRBJ1-1,CASSSPPRAEAFF,TGTGCCAGCAGCTCCCCGCCCCGGGCTGAAGCTTTCTTT
-,TRBD2,TRBV7-6,TRBJ2-1,CASSGARGGLHEQFF,TGTGCCAGCAGCGGGGCGCGGGGGGGGCTCCATGAGCAGTTCTTC
-,-,TRBV5-6,TRBJ1-1,CASSLGAGTNTEAFF,TGTGCCAGCAGCTTGGGGGCAGGAACAAACACTGAAGCTTTCTTT
-,TRBD1,TRBV11-2,TRBJ2-7,CASSSDRGREQYF,TGTGCCAGCAGCTCGGACAGGGGGCGAGAGCAGTACTTC
-,-,TRBV10-3,TRBJ2-3,CAIRTEDTDTQYF,TGTGCCATCAGGACCGAGGACACAGATACGCAGTATTTT
-,-,TRBV9,TRBJ2-2,CASSVAGGWGNTGELFF,TGTGCCAGCAGCGTAGCAGGAGGGTGGGGGAACACCGGGGAGCTGTTTTTT
once,-,TRBV5-4,TRBJ2-5,CASSPPAGETQYF,TGTGCCAGCAGCCCCCCGGCAGGAGAGACCCAGTACTTC
-,-,TRBV4-3,TRBJ2-1,CASSPRQAYYNEQFF,TGCGCCAGCAGCCCCCGACAGGCCTACTACAATGAGCAGTTCTTC
-,-,TRBV7-7,TRBJ2-5,CASQRVEETQYF,TGTGCCAGCCAGAGGGTTGAGGAGACCCAGTACTTC
-,TRBD1,TRBV18,TRBJ2-1,CASSPPGQGSYNEQFF,TGTGCCAGCTCACCGCCGGGACAGGGGTCCTACAATGAGCAGTTCTTC
-,-,TRBV7-8,TRBJ1-4,CASSLARIPHHEKLFF,TGTGCCAGCAGCTTAGCGAGGATCCCCCATCATGAAAAACTGTTTTTT
-,-,TRBV10-3,TRBJ1-1,CAISGAWNTEAFF,TGTGCCATCAGTGGGGCGTGGAACACTGAAGCTTTCTTT